The 26 T cell receptor beta chains given below trace back to one sample, sequenced in a study of blood T cell repertoires in COVID-19. Profiled with immunoSEQ multiplex PCR; TCRdb holds only in-frame clones, not every one. The table has some 56,000 clones, 70% to 75% seen once. The sequencing sample was made of peripheral blood. These receptors were taken from a woman aged 45-60 years with active or convalescent COVID-19.

This clone was picked up one time. The CDR3 DNA reads as TGCAGTGCTGGGGGGACTTACGAGCAGTACTTC. This sequence encodes CSAGGTYEQYF. This chain links TRBV20-1 with TRBJ2-7; D may be TRBD2 (6 bases). The CDR3 is 11 residues long. Germline assignment: CDR1 DFQATT and CDR2 SNEGSKA (reference sequence). V was pared by 5 bases and J by 4 bases, with 9 bases between.

This clone was seen more than once but under ten times. The rearrangement links TRBV5-1 to TRBJ2-3; D is unresolved. Germline V gives CDR1 SGHRS, CDR2 YFSETQ. The ends were cut back, 0 bases at V and 4 bases at J, with 3 bases in the middle. The CDR3 has 12 residues. This CDR3 reads CASSLAADTQYF. In DNA, the CDR3 is TGCGCCAGCAGCTTGGCAGCAGATACGCAGTATTTT.

The genes are TRBV7-2 and TRBJ2-5; D is uncertain. The CDR3 totals 14 residues. Per germline, CDR1 SGHTA and CDR2 FQGNSA. Trimming shortened V by 0 bases and J by 2 bases, and 7 bases separated the two germline ends. CDR3 DNA: TGTGCCAGCAGCTTAGCCCCAGGACAAGAGACCCAGTACTTC. This sequence encodes CASSLAPGQETQYF.

This clone was observed a few times. This sequence joins TRBV6-5 and TRBJ1-2, with TRBD1 identical over 10 bases. The germline gives CDR1 MNHEY, CDR2 SVGAGI. The CDR3 has 16 residues. V gave up 2 bases and J gave up 2 bases; unmatched junction bases: 5. The DNA for the CDR3 is TGTGCCAGCAGTTACGTGGGACAGGGGCCAAACTATGGCTACACCTTC. Amino acid sequence: CASSYVGQGPNYGYTF.

The chain recombines TRBV6-5 with TRBJ2-5; 8 bases align to TRBD1. Germline V gene sequence: CDR1 MNHEY, CDR2 SVGAGI. V dropped 4 bases and J dropped 2; count of bases not matched to a gene: 0. The CDR3 consists of 13 residues. The CDR3 DNA is TGTGCCAGCAGTTGGACAGGGCAAGAGACCCAGTACTTC. Amino acid sequence: CASSWTGQETQYF.

J is TRBJ1-3 and V is TRBV7-9; D is uncertain. The V end was cut by 3 bases, the J end by 0 bases, with 9 bases between. From germline, CDR1 is SEHNR and CDR2 FQNEAQ (reference sequence). The CDR3 sequence is 15 residues long. The CDR3 loop reads CASSLWSSSGNTIYF. CDR3 in DNA: TGTGCCAGCAGCTTGTGGAGCTCCTCTGGAAACACCATATATTTT.

The chain links TRBV7-9 to TRBJ2-1; D is perhaps TRBD2 (5 bases). Between the trimmed V and J ends, which lost 5 bases and 4 bases, there was a span of 21 bases. This CDR3 is built from 17 residues. The germline V gene encodes CDR1 SEHNR and CDR2 FQNEAQ (reference sequence). CDR3 nucleotides: TGTGCCAGCAGCCCAATTAGGACTCGCCTAGGGTACAATGAGCAGTTCTTC. Protein: CASSPIRTRLGYNEQFF.

This clone appeared once. This rearrangement joins TRBV14 to TRBJ2-1, with a tentative D call TRBD2 (6 bases). This CDR3 is 16 amino acids long. V was pared by 1 base and J by 9 bases, with 19 bases between. The germline V gene encodes CDR1 SGHDN and CDR2 FVKESK. In DNA form, the CDR3 reads TGTGCCAGCAGCCAAGGTCCCACGGGAGAGTGGGGTGAGCAGTTCTTC. Encoded protein: CASSQGPTGEWGEQFF.

As for this clone: Germline is not matched at one junction end, which may reflect a read error. V and J are TRBV29-1 and TRBJ2-3; TRBD1 agrees at 12 bases. The CDR3 is made up of 14 amino acids. CDR1 and CDR2 from the germline V gene are SQVTM and ANQGSEA. In DNA form, the CDR3 reads TGCAGCGTCATCCGGGACAGGGGGCAGCGGGAGCTGGATTTT. Protein sequence: CSVIRDRGQRELDF.

The V and J genes are TRBV12-3 or TRBV12-4 and TRBJ1-1; D not certain. With 6 bases removed from V and 2 bases from J, the gap between germline ends came to 7 bases. The CDR3 loop spans 12 amino acids. The CDR3 DNA follows: TGTGCCAGCAGCCCCTTAAACACTGAAGCTTTCTTT. It is translated as CASSPLNTEAFF.

The chain links TRBV11-2 to TRBJ2-1; possibly TRBD2 for D (5 bases). There are 14 residues in the CDR3. V was shortened by 5 bases and J by 8 bases, with 16 bases between the two germline ends. Germline V CDR1 and CDR2: SGHAT, FQNNGV. For the CDR3, the DNA is TGTGCCAGCAGCACCTGGACTTCTTTAGATGAGCAGTTCTTC. It translates to CASSTWTSLDEQFF.

The chain carries TRBV9 and TRBJ1-1; TRBD1 might be the D (6 bases). Between the trimmed V and J ends, which lost 1 base and 5 bases, there was a span of 9 bases. This CDR3 is built from 13 residues. CDR1 SGDLS and CDR2 YYNGEE come from the germline V gene. In DNA, the CDR3 is TGTGCCAGCAGCGTATCGAGGGGGACTGAAGCTTTCTTT. Protein sequence: CASSVSRGTEAFF.

CDR3 amino acids: CSASKLAGAGEQFF. The CDR3, as DNA: TGCAGTGCTAGTAAACTAGCGGGAGCGGGTGAGCAGTTCTTC. J is TRBJ2-1 and V is TRBV20-1; 11 bases map to TRBD2. Germline assignment: CDR1 DFQATT and CDR2 SNEGSKA (reference sequence). V lost 3 bases to trimming and J lost 9 bases; unmatched junction nucleotides: 7. This CDR3 contains 14 residues.

The rearrangement joins TRBV21-1 to TRBJ1-2. TRBV21-1 is an annotated pseudogene. The CDR3 has 16 amino acids. CDR3 residues: CASTSTGPAEGYGYTF. The CDR3 DNA sequence: TGTGCCAGCACCTCAACTGGTCCAGCGGAGGGGTATGGCTACACCTTC.

The rearrangement links TRBV28 to TRBJ2-4; 8 bases line up with TRBD2. This CDR3 has 14 amino acids. CDR1 MDHEN and CDR2 SYDVKM come from the germline V gene. The trim removed 2 bases at V and 8 bases at J, leaving 5 bases unmatched. CDR3 bases: TGTGCCAGCAGTTTAGCGGGAGGAGATGACATTCAGTACTTC. The encoded protein is CASSLAGGDDIQYF.

The V and J genes are TRBV12-3 or TRBV12-4 and TRBJ1-5; D is undetermined. The V and J ends lost 3 bases and 6 bases respectively, with 9 bases between them. The CDR3 runs 13 residues. DNA for the CDR3: TGTGCCAGCAGTTTCGGAGGGAGTCAGCCCCAGCATTTT. This encodes CASSFGGSQPQHF.

The chain combines TRBV28 with TRBJ1-1, with D maybe TRBD1 (5 bases). CDR3 length equals 14 residues. Trimming took off 3 bases at V and 0 bases at J, with 8 bases between the two ends. Germline CDR1 reads MDHEN; CDR2 reads SYDVKM. The CDR3 DNA follows: TGTGCCAGCAGTTTTGCGGGGCTGAACACTGAAGCTTTCTTT. Its translation: CASSFAGLNTEAFF.

The genes are TRBV27 and TRBJ1-1, with 8 bases lining up with TRBD1. The CDR3 runs 13 residues. Per germline, CDR1 MNHEY and CDR2 SMNVEV (reference sequence). The V gene end was trimmed by 0 bases and the J gene end by 9 bases; junction bases not matched to a gene: 3. CDR3 DNA sequence: TGTGCCAGCAGTTTATCTGGGACAGGAAAAGCTTTCTTT. Its translation: CASSLSGTGKAFF.

V and J are TRBV6-2 or TRBV6-3 and TRBJ1-4; 7 bases are shared with TRBD1. Germline V CDR1 and CDR2: MNHEY, SVGEGT. This CDR3 region has 14 residues. The junction had 4 bases not matched to a gene; V was cut back by 7 bases and J by 2 bases. The CDR3 nucleotides read TGTGCCAGCACCCCGACAGGGACTAATGAAAAACTGTTTTTT. Protein: CASTPTGTNEKLFF.

This clone was counted many times. This sequence joins TRBV19 and TRBJ2-4; TRBD2 matches 8 bases. The V gene's germline CDR1 is LNHDA and CDR2 SQIVND (reference sequence). The V and J ends lost 5 bases and 3 bases, in that order; junction bases with no gene match: 15. The CDR3 covers 18 residues. Here the CDR3 reads CASSGLAGLGSGKNIQYF. DNA of the CDR3: TGTGCCAGTAGTGGGCTAGCGGGCTTGGGTAGTGGCAAAAACATTCAGTACTTC.

This clone was observed a single time. The chain joins TRBV3-1 (or the pseudogene TRBV3-2) to TRBJ1-2, with TRBD1 identical over 7 bases. The CDR3 totals 14 residues. Looked up from germline, CDR1 is LGHDT and CDR2 is YNNKEL (reference sequence). V lost 4 bases to trimming and J lost 7 bases; unmatched junction nucleotides: 9. The DNA for the CDR3 is TGTGCCAGCAGCCGCACGACAGGGTCTCTTGGCTACACCTTC. This gives the protein CASSRTTGSLGYTF.

This clone was counted between two and nine times. The J gene is TRBJ1-2, the V gene TRBV19; the D is unclear. The V and J ends lost 6 bases and 8 bases respectively, with 16 bases between them. The CDR3 is 13 residues long. Germline CDR1 reads LNHDA; CDR2 reads SQIVND (reference sequence). Here the CDR3 reads CASSPGSRLGYTF. The CDR3 DNA reads as TGTGCCAGTAGCCCGGGGAGCCGCCTAGGCTACACCTTC.

The V and J genes are TRBV5-4 and TRBJ1-1; 7 nucleotides line up with TRBD1. The ends lost 4 bases at V and 7 bases at J; junction bases unmatched: 4. Germline V CDR1 and CDR2: SGHNT, YYREEE (reference sequence). The CDR3 runs 12 residues. CDR3 in amino acids: CASSPGTVEAFF. In nucleotides, the CDR3 is TGTGCCAGCAGCCCCGGGACAGTTGAAGCTTTCTTT.

This chain connects TRBV28 to TRBJ1-3, with D tentatively TRBD1 (6 bases). The CDR3 spans 19 residues. The germline V and J ends were trimmed by 5 bases and 4 bases, with 27 bases remaining between them. Germline CDR1 is MDHEN and CDR2 is SYDVKM. The CDR3 loop is CASSPTVGRGVSSGNTIYF. Written as DNA, the CDR3 is TGTGCCAGCAGTCCCACGGTTGGCAGGGGTGTTTCGTCAGGAAACACCATATATTTT.

The chain uses TRBV5-4 and TRBJ1-2; TRBD1 agrees at 7 bases. Germline V gene sequence: CDR1 SGHNT, CDR2 YYREEE (reference sequence). The CDR3 consists of 13 residues. V dropped 4 bases and J dropped 7; count of bases not matched to a gene: 7. DNA for the CDR3: TGTGCCAGCAGCCCCGGACAGGATCCTGGCTACACCTTC. Its translation: CASSPGQDPGYTF.

The V and J genes are TRBV6-6 and TRBJ1-3; D ambiguous. Germline CDR1 reads MNHNY; CDR2 reads SVGAGI (reference sequence). The V gene lost 5 bases and the J gene lost 3 bases, with 14 bases spanning the gap. The length of the CDR3 is 15 residues. This CDR3 reads CASSVGEASGNTIYF. Here the CDR3 DNA reads TGTGCCAGCAGTGTCGGGGAGGCGAGTGGAAACACCATATATTTT.